This is a list of T cell receptor beta chains from one sample in a study of early T cells in non-severe SARS-CoV-2 infection. TCRdb redid the calling of the 5' RACE reads with MiXCR, one entry per CDR3 protein. The data contain some 91,000 distinct CDR3 sequences, 9.5% to 11% of them singletons. Sequenced here: whole blood, sampled at baseline. These receptors were collected from an adult who was a healthcare worker with PCR-confirmed SARS-CoV-2 infection or an uninfected control (not recorded which). Each CDR3 is given with its conserved first and last residue. A D gene is named only where the DNA matches it firmly. Not every row has a clone size; where given, it reads once, few, many or a size class.

TRBV7-2,.,many,TRBJ1-3,CASSLVAGETGNTIYF,TGTGCCAGCAGCTTAGTTGCAGGGGAAACTGGAAACACCATATATTTT
TRBV18,.,few,TRBJ2-7,CASSPAGQGSDEQYF,TGTGCCAGCTCACCCGCCGGCCAGGGGAGTGACGAGCAGTACTTC
TRBV3-1,TRBD2,few,TRBJ2-7,CASSQSPGRADYEQYF,TGTGCCAGCAGCCAATCACCCGGGAGGGCCGACTACGAGCAGTACTTC
TRBV19,TRBD1,.,TRBJ2-6,CASRDRGDSSGANVLTF,TGTGCCAGTAGGGACAGGGGTGACTCTTCTGGGGCCAACGTCCTGACTTTC
TRBV27,.,few,TRBJ2-3,CASRNGVNTDTQYF,TGTGCCAGCAGAAATGGTGTTAACACAGATACGCAGTATTTT
TRBV29-1,.,many,TRBJ1-1,CSVARELTEAFF,TGCAGCGTCGCACGGGAGCTCACTGAAGCTTTCTTT
TRBV10-2,TRBD2,few,TRBJ2-7,CASSEHGLAATYEQYF,TGCGCCAGCAGTGAGCATGGACTAGCGGCCACCTACGAGCAGTACTTC
TRBV7-9,.,few,TRBJ1-1,CASRDTRPGDTEAFF,TGTGCCAGCCGGGACACCCGTCCCGGGGACACTGAAGCTTTCTTT
TRBV7-2,.,many,TRBJ2-5,CASSLGLWETQYF,TGTGCCAGCAGCTTGGGACTGTGGGAGACCCAGTACTTC
TRBV4-1,.,few,TRBJ1-1,CASSQGEGLNTEAFF,TGCGCCAGCAGCCAAGGTGAGGGCCTGAACACTGAAGCTTTCTTT
TRBV10-1,.,many,TRBJ1-6,CASSLNWDSPLHF,TGCGCCAGCAGCCTAAATTGGGATTCACCCCTCCACTTT
TRBV20-1,.,.,TRBJ2-3,CSARAVGSTQYF,TGCAGTGCTAGGGCAGTGGGATCTACGCAGTATTTT
TRBV6-5,.,many,TRBJ2-5,CASSYSGLVDETQYF,TGTGCCAGCAGTTACTCGGGGTTGGTTGATGAGACCCAGTACTTC
TRBV7-9,.,many,TRBJ2-5,CASSPLETQYF,TGTGCCAGCAGCCCCCTAGAGACCCAGTACTTC
TRBV6-5,TRBD1,many,TRBJ2-3,CASTRGTGRTDTQYF,TGTGCCAGCACCAGGGGGACAGGGCGCACAGATACGCAGTATTTT
TRBV6-2/TRBV6-3,.,many,TRBJ2-6,CASSSGNGANVLTF,TGTGCCAGCAGCTCGGGGAACGGGGCCAACGTCCTGACTTTC
TRBV7-2,.,many,TRBJ2-2,CASRGADTGELFF,TGTGCCAGCAGGGGTGCTGACACCGGGGAGCTGTTTTTT
TRBV7-7,.,many,TRBJ2-1,CASSLDGGAFNEQFF,TGTGCCAGCAGCTTAGACGGCGGGGCCTTCAATGAGCAGTTCTTC
TRBV20-1,.,few,TRBJ1-1,CSAREVQGDTEAFF,TGCAGTGCTAGAGAGGTACAGGGAGACACTGAAGCTTTCTTT
TRBV6-2/TRBV6-3,.,.,TRBJ2-3,CASASGVTDTQYF,TGTGCCAGCGCTTCGGGGGTCACAGATACGCAGTATTTT
TRBV7-2,TRBD2,.,TRBJ2-1,CASSPNSGSSYNEQFF,TGTGCCAGCAGCCCCAATAGCGGGAGCTCCTACAATGAGCAGTTCTTC
TRBV7-6,TRBD2,few,TRBJ2-2,CASSLGLAGDTGELFF,TGTGCCAGCAGCTTAGGACTAGCGGGAGACACCGGGGAGCTGTTTTTT
TRBV5-4,.,.,TRBJ2-7,CASSLGGGTSYEQYF,TGTGCCAGCAGCTTGGGGGGTGGGACCTCCTACGAGCAGTACTTC
TRBV7-9,TRBD2,.,TRBJ2-7,CASSLLSGRTSYEQYF,TGTGCCAGCAGCCTACTTAGCGGGAGGACCTCCTACGAGCAGTACTTC
TRBV7-2,.,many,TRBJ1-6,CASSLEASYNSPLHF,TGTGCCAGCAGCTTGGAAGCCTCCTATAATTCACCCCTCCACTTT
TRBV11-2,TRBD2,many,TRBJ2-1,CASSLIGLAGGPHEQFF,TGTGCCAGCAGCTTAATAGGACTAGCGGGGGGACCCCATGAGCAGTTCTTC
TRBV18,TRBD2,few,TRBJ2-7,CASSPRLAGVNEQYF,TGTGCCAGCTCACCCAGACTAGCGGGAGTTAATGAGCAGTACTTC
TRBV4-2,TRBD2,.,TRBJ2-1,CASSQDALAGPSPPNEQFF,TGTGCCAGCAGCCAAGATGCACTAGCGGGGCCGAGCCCTCCAAATGAGCAGTTCTTC
TRBV5-6,.,many,TRBJ2-7,CASSHTGEQYF,TGTGCCAGCAGCCATACTGGCGAGCAGTACTTC
TRBV4-1,.,.,TRBJ2-2,CASSGSPSAGELFF,TGCGCCAGCAGCGGGTCGCCGTCGGCCGGGGAGCTGTTTTTT
TRBV10-3,TRBD2,.,TRBJ2-3,CAISESRGGTDTQYF,TGTGCCATCAGTGAAAGCCGGGGGGGCACAGATACGCAGTATTTT
TRBV7-2,.,many,TRBJ2-3,CASSFKGSADTQYF,TGTGCCAGCAGCTTCAAAGGGTCCGCAGATACGCAGTATTTT
TRBV7-9,TRBD1,many,TRBJ1-1,CASSYGQGGTEAFF,TGTGCCAGCAGCTACGGACAGGGGGGCACTGAAGCTTTCTTT
TRBV7-3,.,many,TRBJ2-3,CASSTGSPHEGDTQYF,TGTGCCAGCAGCACCGGCTCTCCTCACGAGGGGGATACGCAGTATTTT
TRBV6-5,.,few,TRBJ2-1,CASRTARGPNEQFF,TGTGCCAGCAGAACCGCTCGGGGGCCCAATGAGCAGTTCTTC
TRBV12-3/TRBV12-4,.,many,TRBJ2-1,CASSPGSGTRPYNEQFF,TGTGCCAGCAGTCCAGGAAGTGGGACTCGCCCTTACAATGAGCAGTTCTTC
TRBV10-3,TRBD1,.,TRBJ2-7,CASVGQGALQYF,TGTGCCAGCGTGGGACAGGGGGCTTTGCAGTACTTC
TRBV11-2,TRBD1,few,TRBJ1-6,CASSLARTGDSSPLHF,TGTGCCAGCAGCCTAGCCCGGACAGGGGATTCTTCACCCCTCCACTTT
TRBV29-1,TRBD1,.,TRBJ1-3,CSVVRQGYGGNTIYF,TGCAGCGTTGTCCGACAGGGTTACGGGGGAAACACCATATATTTT
TRBV7-9,.,.,TRBJ2-2,CASTPGRNTGELFF,TGTGCCAGCACCCCGGGGCGGAACACCGGGGAGCTGTTTTTT
TRBV6-1,.,many,TRBJ2-2,CAHMSGYRTGELFF,TGTGCCCATATGTCCGGGTATCGGACCGGGGAGCTGTTTTTT
TRBV7-2,.,many,TRBJ1-6,CASSLRRDGNSPLHF,TGTGCCAGCAGCTTACGAAGGGACGGGAATTCACCCCTCCACTTT
TRBV20-1,.,few,TRBJ2-2,CSADGGNTGELFF,TGCAGTGCAGATGGGGGGAACACCGGGGAGCTGTTTTTT
TRBV7-7,.,.,TRBJ2-7,CASSSGQGKSHEQYF,TGTGCCAGCAGCTCGGGGCAGGGTAAGAGCCACGAGCAGTACTTC
TRBV20-1,TRBD1,few,TRBJ1-5,CSAFTGGLSNQPQHF,TGCAGTGCTTTTACAGGGGGCTTGAGCAATCAGCCCCAGCATTTT
TRBV4-2,TRBD2,few,TRBJ2-7,CASSQVLAGAHEQYF,TGTGCCAGCAGCCAAGTTCTAGCGGGAGCCCACGAGCAGTACTTC
TRBV5-6,.,many,TRBJ2-7,CASSLGQYTYEQYF,TGTGCCAGCAGCTTGGGGCAGTATACCTACGAGCAGTACTTC
TRBV2,TRBD1,few,TRBJ1-4,CASSGDRGREKLFF,TGTGCCAGCAGCGGGGACAGGGGGCGTGAAAAACTGTTTTTT